The entry that follows covers one T cell receptor (beta chain) sequence. What it binds is unknown. CD45RO-negative cells were positively selected for CCR7, leaving out terminally differentiated effector memory CD45RA+ cells. Study donors comprised healthy, HIV-negative adults devoid of recent acute infection or vaccination. The sample belongs to a study of shared clonotypes between healthy human individuals. Study-wide points: Clonotypes shared by all four donors outscored non-shared clonotypes in generation probability.

Deep was the level used in running the assay. Assay used: immunoSEQ multiplex PCR; TCRdb lists only in-frame clones, some missing. The sample has roughly 810,000 clones, just over 95% seen once; the top ten hold under 0.3%. CDR3 length: 15 residues. V was cut by 2 bases and J by 7 bases, with 17 bases left in between. Germline CDR1 SGDLS, CDR2 YYNGEE. V usage is TRBV9 and J usage is TRBJ2-3; D remains unclear. Sequencing input: naive CD8+ T cells sorted from blood. The source of this sequence is a man aged 30-40 years in good health. DNA for the CDR3: TGTGCCAGCAGCGTTTCGGGCCGTAGCAGGAATACGCAGTATTTT. It codes for CASSVSGRSRNTQYF.